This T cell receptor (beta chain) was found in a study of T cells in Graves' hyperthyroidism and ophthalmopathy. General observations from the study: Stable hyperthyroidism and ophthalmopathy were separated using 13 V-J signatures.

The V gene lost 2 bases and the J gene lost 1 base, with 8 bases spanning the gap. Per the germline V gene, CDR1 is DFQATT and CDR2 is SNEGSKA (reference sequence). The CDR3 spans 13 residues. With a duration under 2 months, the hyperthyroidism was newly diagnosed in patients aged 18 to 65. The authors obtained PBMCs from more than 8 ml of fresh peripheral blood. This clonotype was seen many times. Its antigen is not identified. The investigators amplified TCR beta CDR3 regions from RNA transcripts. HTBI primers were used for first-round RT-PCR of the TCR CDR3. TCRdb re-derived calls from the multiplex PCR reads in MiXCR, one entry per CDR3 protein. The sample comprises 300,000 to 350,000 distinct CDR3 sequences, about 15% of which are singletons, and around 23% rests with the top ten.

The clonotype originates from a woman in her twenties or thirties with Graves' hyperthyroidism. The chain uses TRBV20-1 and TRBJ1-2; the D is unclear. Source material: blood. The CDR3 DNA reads TGCAGTGCTAGAAACAGAAATAACTATGGCTACACCTTC. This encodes CSARNRNNYGYTF.